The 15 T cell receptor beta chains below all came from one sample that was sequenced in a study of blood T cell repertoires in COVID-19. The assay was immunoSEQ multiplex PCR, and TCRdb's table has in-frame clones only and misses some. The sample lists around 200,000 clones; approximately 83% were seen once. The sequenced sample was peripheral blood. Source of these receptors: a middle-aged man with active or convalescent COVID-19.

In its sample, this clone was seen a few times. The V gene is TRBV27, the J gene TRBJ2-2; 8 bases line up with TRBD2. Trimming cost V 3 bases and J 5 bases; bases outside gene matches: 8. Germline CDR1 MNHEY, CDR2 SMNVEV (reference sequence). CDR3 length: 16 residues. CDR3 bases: TGTGCCAGCAGTTTCCTTCGCGGGGGGCTAACCGGGGAGCTGTTTTTT. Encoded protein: CASSFLRGGLTGELFF.

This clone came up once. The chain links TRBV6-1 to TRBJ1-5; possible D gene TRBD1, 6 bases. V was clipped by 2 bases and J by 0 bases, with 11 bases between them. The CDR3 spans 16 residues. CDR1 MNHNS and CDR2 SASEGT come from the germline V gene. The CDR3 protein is CASSETGTYSNQPQHF. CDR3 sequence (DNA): TGTGCCAGCAGTGAAACAGGGACCTATAGCAATCAGCCCCAGCATTTT.

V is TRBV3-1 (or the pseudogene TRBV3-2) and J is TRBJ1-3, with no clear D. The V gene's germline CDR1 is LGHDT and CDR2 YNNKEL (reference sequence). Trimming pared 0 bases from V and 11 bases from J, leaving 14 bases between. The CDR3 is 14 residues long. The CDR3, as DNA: TGTGCCAGCAGCCAAGATTCGGCCGGGAGGGCCATATATTTT. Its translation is CASSQDSAGRAIYF.

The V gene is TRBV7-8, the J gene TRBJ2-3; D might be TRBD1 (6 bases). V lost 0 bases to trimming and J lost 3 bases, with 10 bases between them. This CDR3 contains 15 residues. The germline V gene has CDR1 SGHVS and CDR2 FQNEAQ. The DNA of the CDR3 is TGTGCCAGCAGCTTAGCGGGGGCCCATACAGATACGCAGTATTTT. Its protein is CASSLAGAHTDTQYF.

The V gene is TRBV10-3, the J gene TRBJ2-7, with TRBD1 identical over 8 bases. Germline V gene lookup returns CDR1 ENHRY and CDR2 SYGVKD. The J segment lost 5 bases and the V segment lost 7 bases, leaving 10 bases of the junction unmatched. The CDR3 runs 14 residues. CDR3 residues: CAITSDRDSNEQYF. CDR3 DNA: TGTGCCATCACCTCGGACAGGGACTCGAACGAGCAGTACTTC.

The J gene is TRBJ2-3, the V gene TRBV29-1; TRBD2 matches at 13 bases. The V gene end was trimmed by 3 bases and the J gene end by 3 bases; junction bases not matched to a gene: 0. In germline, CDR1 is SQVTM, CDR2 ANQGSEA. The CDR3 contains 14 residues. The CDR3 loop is CSVETSGGTDTQYF. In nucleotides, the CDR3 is TGCAGCGTTGAGACTAGCGGGGGGACAGATACGCAGTATTTT.

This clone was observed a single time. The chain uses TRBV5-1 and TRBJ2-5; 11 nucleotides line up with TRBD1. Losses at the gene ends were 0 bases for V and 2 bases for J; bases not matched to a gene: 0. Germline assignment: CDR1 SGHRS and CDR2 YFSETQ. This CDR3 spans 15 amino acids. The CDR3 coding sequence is TGCGCCAGCAGCTTGGGGGACAGGGGGCAAGAGACCCAGTACTTC. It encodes CASSLGDRGQETQYF. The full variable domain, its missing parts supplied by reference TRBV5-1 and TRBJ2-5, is KAGVTQTPRYLIKTRGQQVTLSCSPISGHRSVSWYQQTPGQGLQFLFEYFSETQRNKGNFPGRFSGRQFSNSRSEMNVSTLELGDSALYLCASSLGDRGQETQYFGPGTRLLVL.

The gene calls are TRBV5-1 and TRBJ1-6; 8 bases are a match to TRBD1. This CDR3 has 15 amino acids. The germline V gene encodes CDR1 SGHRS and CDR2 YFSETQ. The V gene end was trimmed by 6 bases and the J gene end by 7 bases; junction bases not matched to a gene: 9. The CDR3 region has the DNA TGCGCCAGCACCAGCCTGGACAGGGAGAATTCACCCCTCCACTTT. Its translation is CASTSLDRENSPLHF.

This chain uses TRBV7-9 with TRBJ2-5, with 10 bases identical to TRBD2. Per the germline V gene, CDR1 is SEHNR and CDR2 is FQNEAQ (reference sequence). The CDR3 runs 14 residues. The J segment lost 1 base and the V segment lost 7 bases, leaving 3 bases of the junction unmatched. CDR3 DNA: TGTGCCAGCAAGCGGGGGGGTAGCCAAGAGACCCAGTACTTC. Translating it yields CASKRGGSQETQYF.

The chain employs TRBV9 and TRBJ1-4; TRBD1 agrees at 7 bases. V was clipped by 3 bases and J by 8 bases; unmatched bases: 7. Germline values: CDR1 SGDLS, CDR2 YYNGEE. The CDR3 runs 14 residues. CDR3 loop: CASSAEGAGEKLFF. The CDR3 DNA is TGTGCCAGCAGCGCCGAGGGGGCCGGGGAAAAACTGTTTTTT. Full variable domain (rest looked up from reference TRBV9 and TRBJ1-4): DSGVTQTPKHLITATGQRVTLRCSPRSGDLSVYWYQQSLDQGLQFLIQYYNGEERAKGNILERFSAQQFPDLHSELNLSSLELGDSALYFCASSAEGAGEKLFFGSGTQLSVL.

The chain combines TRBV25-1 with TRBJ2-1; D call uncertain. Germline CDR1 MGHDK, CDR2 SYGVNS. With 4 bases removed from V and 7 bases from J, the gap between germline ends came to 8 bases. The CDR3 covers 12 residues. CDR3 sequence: CASSGILNEQFF. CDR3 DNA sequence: TGTGCCAGCAGTGGTATCTTGAATGAGCAGTTCTTC.

The CDR3 here is CASSEGPPEAFF. The CDR3 bases are TGTGCCAGCAGTGAAGGGCCCCCCGAAGCTTTCTTT. This chain connects TRBV6-1 to TRBJ1-1, with no clear D. V lost 1 base and J lost 8, with 8 bases in between. Germline V gives CDR1 MNHNS, CDR2 SASEGT. This CDR3 region has 12 residues.

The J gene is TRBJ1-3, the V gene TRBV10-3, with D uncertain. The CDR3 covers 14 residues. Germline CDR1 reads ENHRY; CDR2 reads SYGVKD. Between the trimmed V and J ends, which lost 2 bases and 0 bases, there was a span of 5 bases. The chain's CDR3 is CAISEDISGNTIYF. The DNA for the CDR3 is TGTGCCATCAGTGAGGACATCTCTGGAAACACCATATATTTT.

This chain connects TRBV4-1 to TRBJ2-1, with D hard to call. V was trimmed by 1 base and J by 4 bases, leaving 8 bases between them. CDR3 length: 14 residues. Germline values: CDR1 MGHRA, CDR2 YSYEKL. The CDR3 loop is CASSQGIQYNEQFF. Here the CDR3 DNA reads TGCGCCAGCAGCCAAGGGATACAGTACAATGAGCAGTTCTTC.

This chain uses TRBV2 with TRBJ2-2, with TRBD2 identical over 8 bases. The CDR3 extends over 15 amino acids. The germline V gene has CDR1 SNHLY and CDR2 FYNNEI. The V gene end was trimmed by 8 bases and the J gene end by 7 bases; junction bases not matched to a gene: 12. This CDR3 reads CASAQGLASVGELFF. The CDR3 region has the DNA TGTGCCAGCGCTCAAGGACTAGCTTCTGTCGGGGAGCTGTTTTTT.